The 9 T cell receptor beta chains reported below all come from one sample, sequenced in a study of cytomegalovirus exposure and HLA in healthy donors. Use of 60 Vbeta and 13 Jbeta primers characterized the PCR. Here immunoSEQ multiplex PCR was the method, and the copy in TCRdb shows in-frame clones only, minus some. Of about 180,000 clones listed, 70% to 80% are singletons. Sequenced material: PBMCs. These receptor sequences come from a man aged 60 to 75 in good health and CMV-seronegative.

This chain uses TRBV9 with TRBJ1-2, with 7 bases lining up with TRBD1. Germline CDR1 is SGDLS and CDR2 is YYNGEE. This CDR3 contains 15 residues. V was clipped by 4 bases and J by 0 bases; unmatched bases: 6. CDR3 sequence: CASSSSGTANYGYTF. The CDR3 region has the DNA TGTGCCAGCAGCTCTTCCGGGACAGCTAACTATGGCTACACCTTC.

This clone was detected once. CDR3 nucleotide sequence: TGTGCCAGCAGCTTAATCGGACTAGCGGACCTCAATGAGCAGTTCTTC. It codes for CASSLIGLADLNEQFF. The chain joins TRBV7-3 to TRBJ2-1, with 10 bases that match TRBD2. Trimming at V came to 1 base and at J to 6 bases, leaving 6 bases not matched to a gene. This CDR3 spans 16 amino acids. In germline, CDR1 is SGHTA, CDR2 FQGTGA.

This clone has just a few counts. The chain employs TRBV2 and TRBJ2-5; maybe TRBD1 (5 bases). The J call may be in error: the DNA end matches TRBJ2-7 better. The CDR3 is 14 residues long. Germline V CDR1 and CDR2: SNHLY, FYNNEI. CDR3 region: CASTDRHRSYEQYF. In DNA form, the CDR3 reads TGTGCCAGCACCGACAGACACCGCTCCTACGAGCAGTACTTC.

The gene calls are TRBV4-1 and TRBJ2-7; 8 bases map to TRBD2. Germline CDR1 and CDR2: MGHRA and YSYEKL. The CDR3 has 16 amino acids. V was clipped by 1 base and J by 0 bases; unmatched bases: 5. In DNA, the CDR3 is TGCGCCAGCAGCCAAGGTAGCGGGACCCCCTCCTACGAGCAGTACTTC. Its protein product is CASSQGSGTPSYEQYF.

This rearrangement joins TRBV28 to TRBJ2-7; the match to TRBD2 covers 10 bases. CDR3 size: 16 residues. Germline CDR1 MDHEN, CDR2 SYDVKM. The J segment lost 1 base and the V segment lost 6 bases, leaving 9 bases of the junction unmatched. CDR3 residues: CASSPRAGGPSYEQYF. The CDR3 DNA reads TGTGCCAGCAGCCCCCGAGCGGGAGGGCCGTCCTACGAGCAGTACTTC. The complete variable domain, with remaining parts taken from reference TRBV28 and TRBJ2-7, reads DVKVTQSSRYLVKRTGEKVFLECVQDMDHENMFWYRQDPGLGLRLIYFSYDVKMKEKGDIPEGYSVSREKKERFSLILESASTNQTSMYLCASSPRAGGPSYEQYFGPGTRLTVT.

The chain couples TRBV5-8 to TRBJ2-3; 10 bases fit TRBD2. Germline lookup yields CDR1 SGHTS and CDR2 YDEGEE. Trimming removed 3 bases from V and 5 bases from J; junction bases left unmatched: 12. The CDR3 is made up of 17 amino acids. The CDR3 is CASSSRVAGGTIDTQYF. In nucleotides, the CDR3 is TGTGCCAGCAGCTCCCGGGTAGCGGGAGGTACCATAGATACGCAGTATTTT.

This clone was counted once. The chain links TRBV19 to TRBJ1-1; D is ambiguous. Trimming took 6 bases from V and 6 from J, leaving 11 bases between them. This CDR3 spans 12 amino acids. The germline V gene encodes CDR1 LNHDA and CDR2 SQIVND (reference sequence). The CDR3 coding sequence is TGTGCCAGTAGGTACAGCAACCCTGAAGCTTTCTTT. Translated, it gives CASRYSNPEAFF.

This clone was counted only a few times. CDR3 sequence reads: CASSQGTSGEQFF. DNA for the CDR3: TGTGCCAGCAGCCAGGGGACTAGCGGTGAGCAGTTCTTC. This sequence joins TRBV13 and TRBJ2-1; 11 nucleotides line up with TRBD2. The CDR3 is 13 residues long. V lost 5 bases to trimming and J lost 9 bases; unmatched junction nucleotides: 3. Germline lookup yields CDR1 PRHDT and CDR2 FYEKMQ (reference sequence).

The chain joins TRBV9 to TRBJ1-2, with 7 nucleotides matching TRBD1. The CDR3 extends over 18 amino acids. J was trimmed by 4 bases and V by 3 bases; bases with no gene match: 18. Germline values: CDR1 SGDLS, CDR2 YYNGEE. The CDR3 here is CASSDRPRPTGISYGYTF. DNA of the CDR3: TGTGCCAGCAGCGATAGACCAAGACCGACAGGGATCAGCTATGGCTACACCTTC.